This T cell receptor (beta chain) is drawn from a study of cytomegalovirus exposure and HLA in healthy donors. The primer mix had 60 Vbeta and 13 Jbeta primers. Sequenced by immunoSEQ multiplex PCR; TCRdb stores in-frame clones only, minus some. This table has about 90,000 clones, approximately 84% appearing once. J lost 0 bases, V lost 4 bases, and 11 bases had no gene match. This CDR3 is 19 amino acids long. Germline V CDR1 and CDR2: SGDLS, YYNGEE. This sequence joins TRBV9 and TRBJ2-3, with 13 positions matching TRBD2. The sample comprised PBMCs. This TCR was sampled from a man in his late teens or twenties in good health and CMV-seronegative. The CDR3 here is CASSPRLAGGVTSTDTQYF. The DNA for the CDR3 is TGTGCCAGCAGCCCTCGACTAGCGGGAGGAGTCACTAGCACAGATACGCAGTATTTT.